The 28 T cell receptor beta chains below were found in one sample sequenced in a study of CD8+CD57+ T cells in acquired aplastic anemia (dated by TCRdb to the late 2010s). Sequencing used an Illumina HiSeq 2000. Genomic DNA was used as template for profiling of TCR beta VDJ combinations and CDR3 sequences. TCRdb cleaned the public reads at Q25 with fastp, built clones with MiXCR and kept in-frame beta chains. Every entry covers one CDR3 protein and lists the most common genes and DNA from its rows. The sample table shows a few hundred thousand distinct CDR3 sequences, and roughly 57% are seen once. Over 25% of the sample rests with the top ten. Material for sequencing was sorted CD4+, CD8+, or CD8+CD57+ T cells (not recorded which) from PBMCs. Receptors were obtained from a human donor in good health.

This clonotype was picked up a small number of times. The chain has TRBV28 and TRBJ2-7, with a weak D call TRBD1 (5 bases). CDR3 size: 15 residues. Trimming took 2 bases from V and 5 from J, leaving 16 bases between them. CDR1 MDHEN and CDR2 SYDVKM come from the germline V gene. CDR3: CASSLRFGAANEQYF. CDR3 coding DNA: TGTGCCAGCAGTTTACGGTTTGGGGCAGCCAACGAGCAGTACTTC.

The chain employs TRBV11-2 and TRBJ1-1; the D is unclear. V lost 5 bases, J lost 3 bases, and 16 bases lay in between. The CDR3 length is 15 residues. Germline values: CDR1 SGHAT, CDR2 FQNNGV. The CDR3 here is CASSTAPGPDTEAFF. The CDR3 nucleotides are TGTGCCAGCAGCACCGCGCCGGGTCCTGACACTGAAGCTTTCTTT.

The J gene is TRBJ2-7, the V gene TRBV7-6, with 9 bases lining up with TRBD2. Germline V lookup: CDR1 SGHVS, CDR2 FNYEAQ. There are 15 residues in the CDR3. The J segment lost 6 bases and the V segment lost 8 bases, leaving 14 bases of the junction unmatched. The chain's CDR3 is CASGGLAGNRREQYF. In DNA form, the CDR3 reads TGTGCCAGCGGTGGGCTAGCGGGAAATAGGCGCGAGCAGTACTTC.

The table lists this clonotype with many counts. This chain links TRBV7-8 with TRBJ1-2; D possibly corresponds to TRBD1 (6 bases). Germline V gene data show CDR1 as SGHVS and CDR2 as FQNEAQ. The CDR3 has 14 residues. The germline V and J ends were trimmed by 1 base and 7 bases, with 13 bases remaining between them. CDR3 protein: CASSLVGGAAGYTF. The CDR3 DNA follows: TGTGCCAGCAGCTTAGTGGGGGGGGCAGCTGGCTACACCTTC.

This clonotype came up once. The genes are TRBV10-3 and TRBJ1-2, with D hard to call. The V end was cut by 7 bases, the J end by 3 bases, with 12 bases between. The CDR3 runs to 13 residues. Germline CDR1 and CDR2: ENHRY and SYGVKD. The CDR3 loop reads CAITGTPDYGYTF. As DNA, the CDR3 is TGTGCCATCACTGGTACGCCGGACTATGGCTACACCTTC.

The chain is built from TRBV2 and TRBJ2-7, with 8 bases lining up with TRBD1. Germline trimming cut 0 bases from V and 4 bases from J; bases unmatched to any gene: 11. Germline CDR1 is SNHLY and CDR2 is FYNNEI. This CDR3 has 17 residues. The CDR3 DNA sequence: TGTGCCAGCAGTGAAGCCGTACCCGACAGGGGACGATACGAGCAGTACTTC. Translating gives CASSEAVPDRGRYEQYF.

This clonotype was counted a single time. This chain connects TRBV7-2 to TRBJ2-7; D uncertain. The CDR3 covers 12 residues. V was cut by 5 bases and J by 0 bases, with 5 bases left in between. The germline V gene has CDR1 SGHTA and CDR2 FQGNSA. Here the CDR3 DNA reads TGTGCCAGCAGCGGGGTCTCCTACGAGCAGTACTTC. Amino acid sequence: CASSGVSYEQYF.

V and J are TRBV15 and TRBJ1-2; no reliable D call. There are 16 residues in the CDR3. The V gene's germline CDR1 is LNHNV and CDR2 YYDKDF (reference sequence). V was cut by 4 bases and J by 4 bases, with 19 bases left in between. CDR3 coding DNA: TGTGCCACCAGCAAAGCGGAAGGTCGCACGCGCTATGGCTACACCTTC. Its protein is CATSKAEGRTRYGYTF.

The chain couples TRBV27 to TRBJ2-7; D is uncertain. V lost 5 bases to trimming and J lost 6 bases, with 20 bases between them. CDR1 MNHEY and CDR2 SMNVEV come from the germline V gene (reference sequence). The CDR3 runs 15 residues. This chain's CDR3 is CASSPYSGGGSEQYF. In nucleotides, the CDR3 is TGTGCCAGCAGTCCGTACTCAGGTGGTGGTTCCGAGCAGTACTTC.

This clonotype was recorded many times. The chain employs TRBV5-8 and TRBJ2-1; no clear D. This CDR3 is 12 amino acids long. The ends were cut back, 0 bases at V and 9 bases at J, with 7 bases in the middle. The V gene's germline CDR1 is SGHTS and CDR2 YDEGEE. CDR3 protein: CASSLGWSEQFF. In nucleotides, the CDR3 is TGTGCCAGCAGCTTGGGCTGGTCTGAGCAGTTCTTC.

The V and J genes are TRBV12-3 or TRBV12-4 and TRBJ1-1; D remains ambiguous. This CDR3 region has 13 residues. Trimming removed 4 bases at V and 0 bases at J, with 6 bases between. DNA for the CDR3: TGTGCCAGCAGTTCAAAGGTGAACACTGAAGCTTTCTTT. Protein product: CASSSKVNTEAFF.

Of note for this clonotype: One junction end does not reproduce the germline sequence, and a read error may be involved. The chain couples TRBV24-1 to TRBJ2-7; tentatively, D is TRBD2 (5 bases). The CDR3 extends over 12 amino acids. Germline CDR1 and CDR2: KGHDR and SFDVKD. CDR3 protein: CATSDLPGKQHF. The CDR3 nucleotides read TGTGCCACCAGTGATTTGCCGGGGAAACAGCACTTC.

Many counts were recorded for this clonotype. This chain joins TRBV6-1 and TRBJ1-1; D is uncertain. Trimming removed 6 bases at V and 2 bases at J, with 13 bases between. CDR3 size: 14 residues. In germline, CDR1 is MNHNS, CDR2 SASEGT. This chain's CDR3 is CASSYLLDNTEAFF. The CDR3, as DNA: TGTGCCAGCAGCTATCTGTTGGATAACACTGAAGCTTTCTTT.

This clonotype was recorded many times. V and J are TRBV14 and TRBJ2-1; no firm D call. Germline V gene sequence: CDR1 SGHDN, CDR2 FVKESK. This CDR3 region has 11 residues. Trimming took 2 bases from V and 4 from J, leaving 0 bases between them. The CDR3 region is CASSQYNEQFF. CDR3 DNA: TGTGCCAGCAGCCAATACAATGAGCAGTTCTTC.

V and J are TRBV20-1 and TRBJ1-2; D gene uncertain. The V and J ends lost 0 bases and 8 bases respectively, with 25 bases between them. From germline, CDR1 is DFQATT and CDR2 SNEGSKA (reference sequence). There are 17 residues in the CDR3. For the CDR3, the DNA is TGCAGTGCTAGAGACTCAAAGCCGGGCAGTCCTGGAAGGGGCTACACCTTC. This sequence encodes CSARDSKPGSPGRGYTF.

This clonotype was seen repeatedly, ten times or more. V and J are TRBV7-3 and TRBJ2-1; a weak D match, TRBD1 (6 bases). Looked up from germline, CDR1 is SGHTA and CDR2 is FQGTGA. Trimming removed 5 bases from V and 5 bases from J, with 13 bases in between. The CDR3 extends over 14 amino acids. This CDR3 is CASSLPGHNNEQFF. As DNA, the CDR3 is TGTGCCAGCAGCCTTCCGGGACACAACAATGAGCAGTTCTTC.

Remarks on this clonotype: The junction shows a germline mismatch at one end, possibly a read error. The chain joins TRBV24-1 to TRBJ2-2, with D possibly being TRBD1 (5 bases). Germline CDR1 is KGHDR and CDR2 is SFDVKD. The CDR3 covers 15 residues. The CDR3 protein is CATSDFRQTTGELFF. The CDR3 DNA follows: TGCGCCACCAGTGATTTTAGACAGACCACCGGGGAGCTGTTTTTT.

J is TRBJ2-3 and V is TRBV24-1; D is uncertain. V lost 3 bases and J lost 4, with 13 bases in between. Looked up from germline, CDR1 is KGHDR and CDR2 is SFDVKD. The CDR3 loop spans 15 amino acids. This CDR3 is CATSDSVLGADTQYF. The DNA of the CDR3 is TGTGCCACCAGTGATAGTGTCTTAGGCGCAGATACGCAGTATTTT.

The V and J genes are TRBV7-2 and TRBJ1-1, with a weak D call TRBD1 (5 bases). The CDR3 extends over 16 amino acids. Per the germline V gene, CDR1 is SGHTA and CDR2 is FQGNSA. With 5 bases removed from V and 3 bases from J, the gap between germline ends came to 19 bases. The CDR3 DNA is TGTGCCAGCAGCCCCGGGACGTACTATGGCTACACTGAAGCTTTCTTT. It yields the protein CASSPGTYYGYTEAFF.

This chain links TRBV7-9 with TRBJ2-5; 10 bases agree with TRBD2. Trimming at V came to 5 bases and at J to 0 bases, leaving 12 bases not matched to a gene. CDR1 SEHNR and CDR2 FQNEAQ come from the germline V gene (reference sequence). CDR3 length equals 18 residues. The chain's CDR3 is CASSAKVIAGGNQETQYF. Written as DNA, the CDR3 is TGTGCCAGCAGCGCCAAAGTAATAGCGGGGGGCAACCAAGAGACCCAGTACTTC.

This clonotype was seen only once. CDR3 bases: TGTGCCAGCAGTGACCCGAGCACAGATACGCAGTATTTT. This translates into CASSDPSTDTQYF. V gene TRBV25-1 combines with J gene TRBJ2-3; no firm D call. With 3 bases removed from V and 0 bases from J, the gap between germline ends came to 4 bases. This CDR3 is 13 amino acids long. Germline V gives CDR1 MGHDK, CDR2 SYGVNS.

This clonotype came up many times. V gene TRBV7-2 combines with J gene TRBJ1-4; 7 nucleotides align to TRBD1. Looked up from germline, CDR1 is SGHTA and CDR2 is FQGNSA. This CDR3 comprises 15 residues. V shed 8 bases and J 8 bases; nucleotides not matched to a gene: 14. The CDR3 DNA reads TGTGCCAGCGCCCCTCTCAGACAGGGTGGCGAAAAACTGTTTTTT. It codes for CASAPLRQGGEKLFF. The variable domain in full, completed from reference TRBV7-2 and TRBJ1-4, reads GAGVSQSPSNKVTEKGKDVELRCDPISGHTALYWYRQSLGQGLEFLIYFQGNSAPDKSGLPSDRFSAERTGGSVSTLTIQRTQQEDSAVYLCASAPLRQGGEKLFFGSGTQLSVL.

This clonotype turned up a few times. CDR3 amino acids: CASSLVTGRQETQYF. In DNA form, the CDR3 reads TGTGCCAGCAGCTTGGTAACAGGCCGCCAAGAGACCCAGTACTTC. The rearrangement links TRBV9 to TRBJ2-5; maybe TRBD1 (5 bases). Germline V gene sequence: CDR1 SGDLS, CDR2 YYNGEE. This CDR3 is built from 15 residues. Deletions cut 4 bases from V and 1 base from J, with 14 bases between. Together with reference TRBV9 and TRBJ2-5, the CDR3 gives the full variable domain: DSGVTQTPKHLITATGQRVTLRCSPRSGDLSVYWYQQSLDQGLQFLIQYYNGEERAKGNILERFSAQQFPDLHSELNLSSLELGDSALYFCASSLVTGRQETQYFGPGTRLLVL.

This clonotype was observed at least ten times. The chain combines TRBV12-3 or TRBV12-4 with TRBJ1-2; 7 positions match TRBD1. V trimming: 5 bases; J trimming: 4 bases; junction bases outside the gene matches: 4. There are 13 residues in the CDR3. The CDR3 region has the DNA TGTGCCAGCAGTCCAGGGGGAGTCTATGGCTACACCTTC. Amino acid sequence: CASSPGGVYGYTF.

This rearrangement joins TRBV10-3 to TRBJ1-1; 7 bases agree with TRBD1. Trimming cost V 2 bases and J 4 bases; bases outside gene matches: 7. From germline, CDR1 is ENHRY and CDR2 SYGVKD. The CDR3 is 15 amino acids. The CDR3 protein is CAISELDRVGTEAFF. The CDR3 nucleotides read TGTGCCATCAGTGAGCTAGACAGGGTGGGCACTGAAGCTTTCTTT.

The rearrangement joins TRBV24-1 to TRBJ2-3; D is uncertain. Deletions cut 9 bases from V and 4 bases from J, with 7 bases between. Germline values: CDR1 KGHDR, CDR2 SFDVKD. The CDR3 has 11 residues. The CDR3 nucleotides read TGTGCCACCTCCCGGTCAGATACGCAGTATTTT. The encoded protein is CATSRSDTQYF.

The table lists this clonotype with many counts. The chain couples TRBV12-3 or TRBV12-4 to TRBJ2-5, with D unresolved. The CDR3 totals 15 residues. With 5 bases removed from V and 5 bases from J, the gap between germline ends came to 18 bases. The CDR3 coding sequence is TGTGCCAGCAGTACGACCAGTGGGGTTACGGAGACCCAGTACTTC. This codes for CASSTTSGVTETQYF.

Notes on this clonotype: The junction departs from the called germline gene at one end, perhaps through a read error. The chain has TRBV24-1 and TRBJ1-5; D ambiguous. The CDR3 contains 12 residues. Germline V gene sequence: CDR1 KGHDR, CDR2 SFDVKD. CDR3 amino acids: CATNDLVLVFYF. The DNA for the CDR3 is TGTGCCACCAATGATTTAGTCCTTGTTTTCTATTTT.